Below, 17 T cell receptor beta chains from the same sample are listed, as sequenced in a study of OX40 agonist ivuxolimab in advanced cancers. TCRdb's copy holds only in-frame clones and misses some; the assay was immunoSEQ multiplex PCR. The top ten clones hold around 0.33% of a sample with under 200,000 clones, around 94% of them seen once. Sequences were derived from CD4+ or CD8+ T cells sorted from blood, sampled in a trial of the OX40 agonist ivuxolimab. The origin of the receptors is an adult with an advanced solid tumor such as melanoma, head and neck, liver or kidney cancer.

The rearrangement uses TRBV5-1 and TRBJ1-6; 8 bases agree with TRBD1. Trimming cost V 4 bases and J 9 bases; bases outside gene matches: 9. The CDR3 is 15 amino acids. Germline V gene lookup returns CDR1 SGHRS and CDR2 YFSETQ. The CDR3 DNA is TGCGCCAGCAGCGTGACAGGGGCTAGTGGTTCACCCCTCCACTTT. Translated: CASSVTGASGSPLHF.

The chain is built from TRBV4-3 and TRBJ2-3, with 7 nucleotides matching TRBD1. V trimming: 5 bases; J trimming: 7 bases; junction bases outside the gene matches: 12. Per germline, CDR1 LGHNA and CDR2 YSLEER. The CDR3 is 15 amino acids. The CDR3 sequence is CASSDPARGQHTQYF. Written as DNA, the CDR3 is TGCGCCAGCAGCGACCCGGCCAGGGGACAGCATACGCAGTATTTT.

The J gene is TRBJ2-5, the V gene TRBV6-5; D remains unclear. In germline, CDR1 is MNHEY, CDR2 SVGAGI. This CDR3 spans 13 amino acids. V was shortened by 8 bases and J by 5 bases, with 15 bases between the two germline ends. The CDR3 here is CASSSLRSETQYF. The CDR3 DNA reads TGTGCCAGCTCCTCGTTGCGCTCCGAGACCCAGTACTTC.

This sequence joins TRBV6-5 and TRBJ1-1; TRBD1 aligns across 7 bases. This CDR3 comprises 12 residues. Germline V gives CDR1 MNHEY, CDR2 SVGAGI. V was clipped by 4 bases and J by 11 bases; unmatched bases: 7. The CDR3 nucleotides read TGTGCCAGCAGTTGGGGACAGTTGGGGGCTTTCTTT. It translates to CASSWGQLGAFF.

V gene TRBV7-9 combines with J gene TRBJ1-2; TRBD1 agrees at 8 bases. The junction had 2 bases not matched to a gene; V was cut back by 1 base and J by 4 bases. This CDR3 comprises 14 residues. Germline CDR1 and CDR2: SEHNR and FQNEAQ (reference sequence). The CDR3 here is CASSLDRGVYGYTF. In DNA, the CDR3 is TGTGCCAGCAGCTTAGACAGGGGGGTCTATGGCTACACCTTC.

The V and J genes are TRBV29-1 and TRBJ2-1; 7 bases fit TRBD2. V lost 4 bases, J lost 2 bases, and 5 bases stayed unmatched. This CDR3 has 14 residues. Germline V lookup: CDR1 SQVTM, CDR2 ANQGSEA. For the CDR3, the DNA is TGCAGCGTTGGGTCTAGCGGTACCTACAATGAGCAGTTCTTC. Its translation is CSVGSSGTYNEQFF.

Remarks on this clone: The limits of the CDR3 on the DNA are not certain, so only TCRdb's listed CDR3 is given. The V call is TRBV28, the J call TRBJ1-1. From germline, CDR1 is MDHEN and CDR2 SYDVKM. The CDR3 length equals 17 residues, ends included. The CDR3 region is CASSFGNGGGADTEAFF.

The chain is built from TRBV30 and TRBJ2-7; 7 nucleotides line up with TRBD2. The germline gives CDR1 GTSNPN, CDR2 SVGIG (reference sequence). V lost 1 base and J lost 3; bases outside the gene matches: 12. This CDR3 has 16 residues. The CDR3 bases are TGTGCCTGGAGTGCTGGGGGGGGGAGAAGGCTCTACGAGCAGTACTTC. This sequence encodes CAWSAGGGRRLYEQYF.

The chain recombines TRBV5-1 with TRBJ2-3, with no clear D. The germline gives CDR1 SGHRS, CDR2 YFSETQ. The CDR3 runs to 15 residues. The germline V and J ends were trimmed by 0 bases and 6 bases, with 14 bases remaining between them. The CDR3 coding sequence is TGCGCCAGCAGCTTGGATGTCTCCCTGGGGGATACGCAGTATTTT. This translates into CASSLDVSLGDTQYF. The entire variable domain, with the rest obtained from reference TRBV5-1 and TRBJ2-3, is as follows: KAGVTQTPRYLIKTRGQQVTLSCSPISGHRSVSWYQQTPGQGLQFLFEYFSETQRNKGNFPGRFSGRQFSNSRSEMNVSTLELGDSALYLCASSLDVSLGDTQYFGPGTRLTVL.

The chain uses TRBV18 and TRBJ2-7, with D possibly TRBD2 on 5 matching bases. The CDR3 length is 16 residues. Deletions cut 5 bases from V and 3 bases from J, with 20 bases between. Germline CDR1 is KGHSH and CDR2 is LQKENI. CDR3 region: CASSTGSLRLNYEQYF. The CDR3 DNA reads TGTGCCAGCTCAACGGGAAGCCTTCGACTCAACTACGAGCAGTACTTC.

The V call is TRBV30, the J call TRBJ1-3; D is unclear. The CDR3 covers 13 residues. The germline V and J ends were trimmed by 0 bases and 3 bases, with 6 bases remaining between them. CDR1 and CDR2 from the germline V gene are GTSNPN and SVGIG (reference sequence). CDR3 sequence: CAWSVLIGNTIYF. For the CDR3, the DNA is TGTGCCTGGAGTGTACTGATTGGAAACACCATATATTTT.

This clone was seen a single time. The chain couples TRBV7-9 to TRBJ2-3, with TRBD1 matching over 7 bases. The germline CDR1 and CDR2 sequences are SEHNR and FQNEAQ (reference sequence). V lost 5 bases, J lost 3 bases, and 8 bases stayed unmatched. The CDR3 consists of 15 residues. CDR3 sequence: CASSPTRGLTDTQYF. The CDR3 DNA follows: TGTGCCAGCAGCCCTACTAGGGGGCTAACAGATACGCAGTATTTT.

The chain combines TRBV30 with TRBJ2-7; tentatively, D is TRBD1 (5 bases). The CDR3 has 11 amino acids. Germline CDR1 is GTSNPN and CDR2 is SVGIG (reference sequence). Deletions cut 0 bases from V and 6 bases from J, with 6 bases between. CDR3: CAWSVRVEQYF. The CDR3 DNA sequence: TGTGCCTGGAGTGTCAGGGTCGAGCAGTACTTC.

V is TRBV6-5 and J is TRBJ2-1; 8 bases map to TRBD2. In germline, CDR1 is MNHEY, CDR2 SVGAGI. The CDR3 totals 14 residues. Trimming cost V 8 bases and J 5 bases; bases outside gene matches: 8. DNA for the CDR3: TGTGCCAGCCGCGCAACGGGGGGGGACAATGAGCAGTTCTTC. It translates to CASRATGGDNEQFF.

The chain is built from TRBV28 and TRBJ1-2; D is unresolved. In germline, CDR1 is MDHEN, CDR2 SYDVKM. V lost 4 bases and J 4 bases, leaving 10 bases between the germline ends. The CDR3 is 13 amino acids. The CDR3 bases are TGTGCCAGCAGTTGGCACCCAACCTATGGCTACACCTTC. This sequence encodes CASSWHPTYGYTF.

This chain connects TRBV5-6 to TRBJ2-2; the D gene could be TRBD1 or TRBD2 (5 bases each). Per the germline V gene, CDR1 is SGHDT and CDR2 is YYEEEE. The CDR3 extends over 14 amino acids. V was pared by 6 bases and J by 1 base, with 10 bases between. CDR3 protein: CASTSGGNTGELFF. CDR3 DNA sequence: TGTGCCAGCACCAGTGGGGGGAACACCGGGGAGCTGTTTTTT. Complete variable domain (other parts from reference TRBV5-6 and TRBJ2-2): DAGVTQSPTHLIKTRGQQVTLRCSPKSGHDTVSWYQQALGQGPQFIFQYYEEEERQRGNFPDRFSGHQFPNYSSELNVNALLLGDSALYLCASTSGGNTGELFFGEGSRLTVL.

This chain links TRBV9 with TRBJ1-1, with D tentatively TRBD1 (6 bases). Deletions cut 0 bases from V and 5 bases from J, with 8 bases between. The CDR3 is 13 amino acids. Germline V lookup: CDR1 SGDLS, CDR2 YYNGEE. CDR3 sequence: CASSVDQGTEAFF. In DNA form, the CDR3 reads TGTGCCAGCAGCGTAGACCAGGGGACTGAAGCTTTCTTT.